The text below deals with one TCR beta chain. What antigen it recognizes has not been identified. No base quality values were provided; no much bigger clone lies one nucleotide off. Sequences SGHRS (CDR1) and YFSETQ (CDR2) are obtained from the germline V gene. Germline trimming: 4 bases from V, 6 bases from J; junction bases outside gene matches: 4. Measured from the cysteine to the phenylalanine, the CDR3 is 15 residues long. Kept here is only the CDR3 DNA, which spans 45 bases and is read in frame from base 1. The method was 5' RACE. Instrument used: Illumina HiSeq 2500. A second PCR of about 7 to 12 cycles was performed with a sample-barcoded 5' primer and a J-beta primer mix. Each TCR beta cDNA molecule received a unique molecular identifier from a template-switch 5' adaptor carrying 12 random nucleotides. Each sample yielded at least 2.5 million CDR3-containing paired-end reads. All of the RNA was converted into first-strand cDNA using the Mint cDNA synthesis kit, with a TRBC-specific oligonucleotide serving as the primer. Following uracil-DNA glycosylase treatment, all cDNA underwent a first 18-cycle PCR with the universal primers M1SS and BC2_uni_R. Under the source paper's analysis protocol: For normalization, 1 million high-quality reads, each with a distinct molecular identifier, were randomly selected from each sample. Reads sharing molecular identifiers were discarded rather than binned into consensus sequences. MiTCR, run with a Q25 quality threshold and the strictest error-elimination algorithm, handled CDR3 identification, clonotype clustering and error correction. A nonparametric unseen species model using Euler transformation provided a lower-bound estimate of total TCR beta diversity. TCRdb reworked the public reads: Q25 trimming with fastp, MiXCR clone assembly, productive beta chains retained. Here each entry gathers all rows of one CDR3 protein and keeps the most common genes and DNA. The V and J calls and clone size are TCRdb's, not the authors'. Present in this sample are about 1.7 million distinct CDR3 sequences, 25% to 30% of which were seen just once. The ten largest clones capture around 7.7% of the sample.

The data were taken from a study of blood T cells in healthy people across ages (dated by TCRdb to between 2014 and 2017). General notes on the study: Template switching captured roughly one uniquely barcoded TCR beta cDNA molecule per two T cells in model experiments. To avoid experimental bias, donors of different ages were distributed randomly across sequencing lanes. The donors were divided into four age groups: young (average around 16 years), middle-aged (almost 40), aged (approximately 62) and long-lived (around 80). The study measured age-related changes in TCR beta repertoire diversity using deep sequencing normalized with unique cDNA molecular identifiers. For two donors (one aged 18 to 29 and one aged 80 or older), the study analyzed two additional independent replicas of 1 million unique cDNA reads from the same blood draw.

Results and caveats for the whole study, not just this receptor: Observed TCR beta diversity per million T cells fell roughly linearly with age, and a significant reduction was already apparent by age around 44. Since profiling was done on bulk unsorted PBMCs, naive and antigen-experienced compartments could not be conclusively compared. There was a strong correlation between observed TCR beta diversity and the percentage of naive T cells measured by flow cytometry. Estimates of total diversity based on one million sequenced T cells were considered lower bounds and underestimates. The long-lived group showed more naive CD4+ T cells, fewer expanded clones and increased TCR diversity than the aged group, suggesting age selection. Because the CMV infection status of the donors was unknown, age-related changes in expanded clonotypes may potentially have been confounded.

The donors were roughly 40 Caucasian individuals from Russia, aged 6 to 90 years, who were systemically healthy. Each donor gave ten milliliters of peripheral blood, drawn into EDTA-treated Vacutainer tubes. PBMCs were isolated by Ficoll-Paque density-gradient centrifugation, with at least 7 million obtained per sample. Trizol reagent was used to extract total RNA from PBMCs, with at least 5.5 micrograms per sample. For every donor, flow cytometry on a PBMC aliquot measured the percentage of naive CD45RAhigh/CD27high T cells. Sequenced input: blood. The sequence was collected from a woman in her thirties in good health. The receptor chain draws on TRBV5-1 and TRBJ2-3, with 14 bases in between that match TRBD2. CDR3 sequence: CASSAGLAGVDTQYF. In nucleotide form, the sequence is TGCGCCAGCAGCGCGGGACTAGCGGGGGTTGATACGCAGTATTTT.